These 13 T cell receptor beta chains were all obtained from the same sample, sequenced in a study of shared clonotypes between healthy human individuals. Sequenced by immunoSEQ multiplex PCR; TCRdb stores in-frame clones only, minus some. The profile shows about 700,000 clones, about 90% of them singletons. Terminally differentiated effector memory CD45RA+ cells were excluded by CCR7 positive selection of CD45RO-negative cells. The sample taken for sequencing was naive CD8+ T cells sorted from blood. All receptors derive from a man aged 25 to 40 in good health.

J is TRBJ2-3 and V is TRBV30; tentative D call: TRBD1 (5 bases). CDR1 GTSNPN and CDR2 SVGIG come from the germline V gene (reference sequence). Trimming shortened V by 0 bases and J by 1 base, and 8 bases separated the two germline ends. The CDR3 extends over 14 amino acids. The CDR3 reads CAWSVLQGTDTQYF. For the CDR3, the DNA is TGTGCCTGGAGTGTTCTACAGGGCACAGATACGCAGTATTTT.

The chain has TRBV7-2 and TRBJ2-1, with 9 bases matching TRBD2. This CDR3 spans 17 amino acids. V was pared by 8 bases and J by 4 bases, with 15 bases of the junction left unmatched. Looked up from germline, CDR1 is SGHTA and CDR2 is FQGNSA. This chain's CDR3 is CASYEASGGRVYNEQFF. In DNA, the CDR3 is TGTGCCAGCTATGAGGCTTCGGGCGGGAGGGTTTACAATGAGCAGTTCTTC.

This clone was recorded only once. The V gene is TRBV9, the J gene TRBJ2-3; D is unresolved. V dropped 0 bases and J dropped 2 bases, with 10 bases sitting between them. The V gene's germline CDR1 is SGDLS and CDR2 YYNGEE. The CDR3 loop spans 15 amino acids. The CDR3 sequence: CASSVEGQYTDTQYF. The CDR3 DNA is TGTGCCAGCAGCGTAGAGGGCCAATACACAGATACGCAGTATTTT. Filled out from reference TRBV9 and TRBJ2-3, the complete variable domain reads DSGVTQTPKHLITATGQRVTLRCSPRSGDLSVYWYQQSLDQGLQFLIQYYNGEERAKGNILERFSAQQFPDLHSELNLSSLELGDSALYFCASSVEGQYTDTQYFGPGTRLTVL.

The J gene is TRBJ2-2, the V gene TRBV29-1; no firm D call. CDR3 length equals 14 residues. V was shortened by 0 bases and J by 0 bases, with 5 bases between the two germline ends. Germline CDR1 SQVTM, CDR2 ANQGSEA. The CDR3 DNA sequence: TGCAGCGTTGAAGATCTATCGAACACCGGGGAGCTGTTTTTT. This encodes CSVEDLSNTGELFF.

This chain uses TRBV30 with TRBJ2-5; D is unclear. The CDR3 is 11 residues long. The V end was cut by 4 bases, the J end by 4 bases, with 7 bases between. Germline V CDR1 and CDR2: GTSNPN, SVGIG (reference sequence). CDR3 sequence: CAWNAGETQYF. The CDR3 nucleotides read TGTGCCTGGAACGCTGGAGAGACCCAGTACTTC.

V gene TRBV11-2 combines with J gene TRBJ2-7; 10 bases align to TRBD2. The V and J ends lost 6 bases and 0 bases, in that order; junction bases with no gene match: 11. Looked up from germline, CDR1 is SGHAT and CDR2 is FQNNGV. The CDR3 extends over 17 amino acids. CDR3 DNA sequence: TGTGCCAGCAGTTCCGAGGCACTAGCGGGGAGCTCCTACGAGCAGTACTTC. This encodes CASSSEALAGSSYEQYF.

CDR3: CASMPFPGALWQYF. CDR3 nucleotide sequence: TGTGCCAGCATGCCGTTCCCGGGAGCCTTATGGCAGTACTTC. V gene TRBV28 combines with J gene TRBJ2-7; TRBD2 might be the D (6 bases). This CDR3 is 14 amino acids long. Trimming cost V 7 bases and J 9 bases, with 22 bases left between them. The germline V gene has CDR1 MDHEN and CDR2 SYDVKM. The full variable domain, completed using reference TRBV28 and TRBJ2-7, is DVKVTQSSRYLVKRTGEKVFLECVQDMDHENMFWYRQDPGLGLRLIYFSYDVKMKEKGDIPEGYSVSREKKERFSLILESASTNQTSMYLCASMPFPGALWQYFGPGTRLTVT.

The genes are TRBV7-9 and TRBJ2-7, with 10 bases fitting TRBD2. J gave up 5 bases and V 1 base, and 5 bases lay outside the gene matches. Germline values: CDR1 SEHNR, CDR2 FQNEAQ (reference sequence). The CDR3 length is 15 residues. Here the CDR3 reads CASSLVASGRDEQYF. In nucleotides, the CDR3 is TGTGCCAGCAGCTTAGTTGCTAGCGGGAGAGACGAGCAGTACTTC.

The sample holds one count of this clone. In nucleotides, the CDR3 is TGTGCCAGCAGTTACTCTGGCCTTTTCTACGAGCAGTACTTC. Its protein product is CASSYSGLFYEQYF. The gene calls are TRBV6-5 and TRBJ2-7, with no clear D. Trimming took off 0 bases at V and 3 bases at J, with 9 bases between the two ends. The CDR3 loop spans 14 amino acids. CDR1 MNHEY and CDR2 SVGAGI come from the germline V gene.

The chain carries TRBV7-9 and TRBJ2-7; 9 nucleotides align to TRBD1. Per germline, CDR1 SEHNR and CDR2 FQNEAQ (reference sequence). CDR3 length equals 14 residues. Losses at the gene ends were 5 bases for V and 6 bases for J; bases not matched to a gene: 8. The CDR3 protein is CASSPGTGLGEQYF. CDR3 DNA: TGTGCCAGCAGCCCCGGGACAGGGCTGGGCGAGCAGTACTTC.

CDR3 loop: CASSRGAGGSYNEQFF. The DNA of the CDR3 is TGTGCCAGCAGCAGGGGGGCGGGAGGCTCCTACAATGAGCAGTTCTTC. This rearrangement joins TRBV7-9 to TRBJ2-1; 8 bases align to TRBD2. V lost 5 bases and J lost 0; bases outside the gene matches: 6. The germline V gene has CDR1 SEHNR and CDR2 FQNEAQ (reference sequence). The CDR3 runs to 16 residues.

In DNA, the CDR3 is TGTGCCAGCAGTTTATCCTCCATATCGGGTTCTCCCTACGAGCAGTACTTC. Translation gives CASSLSSISGSPYEQYF. The chain combines TRBV28 with TRBJ2-7; D remains unclear. This CDR3 spans 17 amino acids. The ends were cut back, 1 base at V and 2 bases at J, with 18 bases in the middle. Germline CDR1 and CDR2: MDHEN and SYDVKM.

The J gene is TRBJ2-7, the V gene TRBV10-3; the D gene is possibly TRBD2 (5 bases). V lost 0 bases to trimming and J lost 1 base, with 10 bases between them. Per the germline V gene, CDR1 is ENHRY and CDR2 is SYGVKD. This CDR3 contains 15 residues. The CDR3 nucleotides read TGTGCCATCAGTGAGTCTGGCGGGTTGTCCTACGAGCAGTACTTC. Residues: CAISESGGLSYEQYF.